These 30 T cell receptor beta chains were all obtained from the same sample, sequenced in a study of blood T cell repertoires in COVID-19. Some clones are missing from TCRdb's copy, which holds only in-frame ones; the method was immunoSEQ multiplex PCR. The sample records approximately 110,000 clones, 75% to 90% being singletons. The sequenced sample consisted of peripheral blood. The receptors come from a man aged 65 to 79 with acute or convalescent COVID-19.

The CDR3 loop reads CASSEQGTEAFF. CDR3 nucleotide sequence: TGCGCCAGCAGCGAGCAGGGGACTGAAGCTTTCTTT. The rearrangement joins TRBV5-1 to TRBJ1-1, with a possible D match to TRBD1 (6 bases). Germline assignment: CDR1 SGHRS and CDR2 YFSETQ. Trimming left V 4 bases short and J 5 bases short, with 9 bases between. This CDR3 comprises 12 residues.

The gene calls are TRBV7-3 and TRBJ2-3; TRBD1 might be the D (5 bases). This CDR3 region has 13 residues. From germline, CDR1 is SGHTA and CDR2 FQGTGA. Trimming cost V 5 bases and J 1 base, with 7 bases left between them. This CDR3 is CASSLTGTDTQYF. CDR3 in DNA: TGTGCCAGCAGCCTGACAGGCACAGATACGCAGTATTTT.

The CDR3 region has the DNA TGTGCCATCAGTGAGGCCAGGGGGCCACCCATGAACGAGCAGTACTTC. It is translated as CAISEARGPPMNEQYF. The chain couples TRBV10-3 to TRBJ2-7; 8 nucleotides match TRBD1. Germline CDR1 and CDR2: ENHRY and SYGVKD. The CDR3 covers 16 residues. J gave up 5 bases and V 2 bases, and 11 bases lay outside the gene matches.

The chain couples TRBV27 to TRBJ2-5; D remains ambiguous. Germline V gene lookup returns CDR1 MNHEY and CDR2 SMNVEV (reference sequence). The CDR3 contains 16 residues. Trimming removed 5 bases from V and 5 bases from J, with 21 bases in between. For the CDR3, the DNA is TGTGCCAGCAGTCCCAGCACGACGAGGTCTAGGGAGACCCAGTACTTC. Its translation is CASSPSTTRSRETQYF.

CDR3 in amino acids: CASSLADNEQFF. Here the CDR3 DNA reads TGTGCCAGCAGCTTGGCGGACAATGAGCAGTTCTTC. The chain is built from TRBV5-5 and TRBJ2-1; D remains unclear. This CDR3 has 12 amino acids. Trimming pared 0 bases from V and 5 bases from J, leaving 3 bases between. Germline assignment: CDR1 SGHKS and CDR2 YYEKEE (reference sequence). Based on the CDR3 plus reference TRBV5-5 and TRBJ2-1, the full variable domain is DAGVTQSPTHLIKTRGQQVTLRCSPISGHKSVSWYQQVLGQGPQFIFQYYEKEERGRGNFPDRFSARQFPNYSSELNVNALLLGDSALYLCASSLADNEQFFGPGTRLTVL.

The CDR3 is CASSQVGTGEGQYF. The CDR3 nucleotides read TGTGCCAGCAGCCAAGTAGGGACAGGAGAAGGGCAGTACTTC. The gene calls are TRBV9 and TRBJ2-7, with 8 bases identical to TRBD1. The CDR3 spans 14 residues. Trimming at V came to 4 bases and at J to 9 bases, leaving 12 bases not matched to a gene. In germline, CDR1 is SGDLS, CDR2 YYNGEE. The entire variable domain, with the rest obtained from reference TRBV9 and TRBJ2-7, is as follows: DSGVTQTPKHLITATGQRVTLRCSPRSGDLSVYWYQQSLDQGLQFLIQYYNGEERAKGNILERFSAQQFPDLHSELNLSSLELGDSALYFCASSQVGTGEGQYFGPGTRLTVT.

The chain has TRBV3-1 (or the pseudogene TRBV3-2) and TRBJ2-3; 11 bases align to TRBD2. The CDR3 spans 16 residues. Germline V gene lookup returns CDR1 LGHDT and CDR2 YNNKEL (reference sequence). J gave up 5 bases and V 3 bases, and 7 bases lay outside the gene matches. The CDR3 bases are TGTGCCAGCAGCCAGGAACTAGCGGGGGCTGGAGATACGCAGTATTTT. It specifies CASSQELAGAGDTQYF.

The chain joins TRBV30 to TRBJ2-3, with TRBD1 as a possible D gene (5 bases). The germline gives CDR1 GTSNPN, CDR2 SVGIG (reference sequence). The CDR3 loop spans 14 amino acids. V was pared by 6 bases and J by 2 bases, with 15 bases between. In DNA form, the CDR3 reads TGTGCCTGCTCTCAGGGTTCCTTCACAGATACGCAGTATTTT. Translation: CACSQGSFTDTQYF.

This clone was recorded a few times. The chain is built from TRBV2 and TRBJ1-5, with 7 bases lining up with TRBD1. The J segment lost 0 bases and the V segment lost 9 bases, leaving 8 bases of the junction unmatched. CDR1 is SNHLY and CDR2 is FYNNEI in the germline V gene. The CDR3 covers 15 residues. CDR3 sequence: CASRTGTLSNQPQHF. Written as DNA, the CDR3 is TGTGCCAGTCGGACAGGAACACTTAGCAATCAGCCCCAGCATTTT.

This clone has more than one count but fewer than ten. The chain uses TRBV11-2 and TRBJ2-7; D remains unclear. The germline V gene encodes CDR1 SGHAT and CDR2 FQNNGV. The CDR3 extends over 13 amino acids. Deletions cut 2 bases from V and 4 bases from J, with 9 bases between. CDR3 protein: CASSLSAQYEQYF. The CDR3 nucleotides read TGTGCCAGCAGCTTAAGCGCCCAGTACGAGCAGTACTTC. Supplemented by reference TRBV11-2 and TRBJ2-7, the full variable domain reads EAGVAQSPRYKIIEKRQSVAFWCNPISGHATLYWYQQILGQGPKLLIQFQNNGVVDDSQLPKDRFSAERLKGVDSTLKIQPAKLEDSAVYLCASSLSAQYEQYFGPGTRLTVT.

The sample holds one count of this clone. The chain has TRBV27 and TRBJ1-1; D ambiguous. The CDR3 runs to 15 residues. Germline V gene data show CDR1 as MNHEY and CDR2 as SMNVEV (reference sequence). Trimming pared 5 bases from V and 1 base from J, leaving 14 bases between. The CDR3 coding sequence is TGTGCCAGCAGTAACCCTCTCGGAGGGAACACTGAAGCTTTCTTT. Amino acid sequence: CASSNPLGGNTEAFF.

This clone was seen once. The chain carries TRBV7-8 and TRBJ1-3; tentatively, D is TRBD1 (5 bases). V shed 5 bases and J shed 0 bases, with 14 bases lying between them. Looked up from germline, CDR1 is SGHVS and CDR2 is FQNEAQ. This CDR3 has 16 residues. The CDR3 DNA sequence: TGTGCCAGCAGCCCTCAGGGTGCTTCCTCTGGAAACACCATATATTTT. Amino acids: CASSPQGASSGNTIYF.

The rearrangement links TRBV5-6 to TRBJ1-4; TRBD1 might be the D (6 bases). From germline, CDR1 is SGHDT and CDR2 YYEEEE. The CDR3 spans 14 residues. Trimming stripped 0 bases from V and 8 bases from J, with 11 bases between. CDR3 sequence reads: CASSLVGGEEKLFF. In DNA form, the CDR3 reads TGTGCCAGCAGCTTGGTTGGGGGCGAGGAAAAACTGTTTTTT.

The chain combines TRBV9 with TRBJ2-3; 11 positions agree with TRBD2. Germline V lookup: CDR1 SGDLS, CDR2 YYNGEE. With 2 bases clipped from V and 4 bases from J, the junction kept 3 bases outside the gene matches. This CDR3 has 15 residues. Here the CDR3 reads CASSVTSGVADTQYF. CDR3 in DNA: TGTGCCAGCAGCGTGACTAGCGGGGTGGCAGATACGCAGTATTTT.

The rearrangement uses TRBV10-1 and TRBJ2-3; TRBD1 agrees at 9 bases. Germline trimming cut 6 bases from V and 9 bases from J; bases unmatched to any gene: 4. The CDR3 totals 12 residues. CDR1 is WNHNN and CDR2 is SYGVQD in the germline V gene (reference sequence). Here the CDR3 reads CASSSGTGTQYF. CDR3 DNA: TGCGCCAGCAGCTCCGGGACAGGGACGCAGTATTTT.

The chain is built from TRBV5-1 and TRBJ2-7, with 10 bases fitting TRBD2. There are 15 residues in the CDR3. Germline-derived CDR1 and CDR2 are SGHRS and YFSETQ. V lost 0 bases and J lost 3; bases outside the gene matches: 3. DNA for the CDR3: TGCGCCAGCAGCTTGGAGACTAGCGGGCACTACGAGCAGTACTTC. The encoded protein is CASSLETSGHYEQYF.

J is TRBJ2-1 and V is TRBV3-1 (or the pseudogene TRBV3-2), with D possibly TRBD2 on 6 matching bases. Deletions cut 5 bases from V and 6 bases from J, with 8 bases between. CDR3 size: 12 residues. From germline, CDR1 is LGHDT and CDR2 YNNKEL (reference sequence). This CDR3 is CASSGDFNEQFF. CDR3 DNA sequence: TGTGCCAGCAGCGGGGACTTCAATGAGCAGTTCTTC.

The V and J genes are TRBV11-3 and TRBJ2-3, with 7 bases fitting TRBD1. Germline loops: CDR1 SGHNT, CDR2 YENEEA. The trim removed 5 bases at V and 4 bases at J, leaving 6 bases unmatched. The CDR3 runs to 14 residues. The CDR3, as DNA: TGTGCCAGCAGCCACGACAGGGTATCAGATACGCAGTATTTT. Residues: CASSHDRVSDTQYF.

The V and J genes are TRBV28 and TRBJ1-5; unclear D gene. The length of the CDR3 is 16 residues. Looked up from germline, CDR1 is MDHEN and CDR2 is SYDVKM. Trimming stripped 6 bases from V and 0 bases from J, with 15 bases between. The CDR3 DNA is TGTGCCAGCAGCCCTGGAGGACCCTATAGCAATCAGCCCCAGCATTTT. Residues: CASSPGGPYSNQPQHF.

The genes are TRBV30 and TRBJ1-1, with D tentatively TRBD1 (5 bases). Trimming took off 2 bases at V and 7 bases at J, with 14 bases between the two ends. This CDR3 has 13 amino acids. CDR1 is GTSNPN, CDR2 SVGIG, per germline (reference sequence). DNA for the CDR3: TGTGCCTGGAGTTGGGGGGGTGTCTATGAAGCTTTCTTT. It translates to CAWSWGGVYEAFF.

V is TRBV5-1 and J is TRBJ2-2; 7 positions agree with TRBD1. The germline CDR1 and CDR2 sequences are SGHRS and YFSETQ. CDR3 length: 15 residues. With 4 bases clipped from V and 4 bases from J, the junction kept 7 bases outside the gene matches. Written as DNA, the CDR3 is TGCGCCAGCAGCCAGAGACAGGGTAGCACCGGGGAGCTGTTTTTT. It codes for CASSQRQGSTGELFF. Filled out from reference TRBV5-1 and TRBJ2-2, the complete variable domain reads KAGVTQTPRYLIKTRGQQVTLSCSPISGHRSVSWYQQTPGQGLQFLFEYFSETQRNKGNFPGRFSGRQFSNSRSEMNVSTLELGDSALYLCASSQRQGSTGELFFGEGSRLTVL.

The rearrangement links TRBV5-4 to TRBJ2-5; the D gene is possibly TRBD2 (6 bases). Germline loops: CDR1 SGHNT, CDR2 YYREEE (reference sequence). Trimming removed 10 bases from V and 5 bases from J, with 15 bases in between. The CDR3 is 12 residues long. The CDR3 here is CAQGEAGETQYF. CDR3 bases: TGTGCCCAGGGTGAGGCGGGGGAGACCCAGTACTTC.

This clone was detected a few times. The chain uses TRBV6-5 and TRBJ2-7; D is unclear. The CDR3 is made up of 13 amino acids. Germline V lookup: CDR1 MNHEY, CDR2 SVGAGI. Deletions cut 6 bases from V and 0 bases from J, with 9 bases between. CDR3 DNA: TGTGCCAGCAGCTTGACACGCTCCTACGAGCAGTACTTC. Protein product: CASSLTRSYEQYF.

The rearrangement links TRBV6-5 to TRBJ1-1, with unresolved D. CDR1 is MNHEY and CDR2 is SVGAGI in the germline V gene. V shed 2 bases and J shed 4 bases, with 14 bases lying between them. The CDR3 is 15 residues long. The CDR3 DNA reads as TGTGCCAGCAGTTACCTGTGGAGGTCCGGCACTGAAGCTTTCTTT. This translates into CASSYLWRSGTEAFF.

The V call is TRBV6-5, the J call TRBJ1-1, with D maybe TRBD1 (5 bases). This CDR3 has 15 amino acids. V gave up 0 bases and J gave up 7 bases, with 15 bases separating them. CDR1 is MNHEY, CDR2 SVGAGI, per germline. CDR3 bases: TGTGCCAGCAGTTACTCGAATCCGGGACTGAATGAAGCTTTCTTT. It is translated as CASSYSNPGLNEAFF.

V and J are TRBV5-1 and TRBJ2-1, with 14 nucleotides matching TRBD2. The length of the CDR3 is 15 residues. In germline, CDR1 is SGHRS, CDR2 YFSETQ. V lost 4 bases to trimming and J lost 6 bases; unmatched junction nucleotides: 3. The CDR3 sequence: CASSTGLAGGNEQFF. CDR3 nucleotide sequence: TGCGCCAGCAGCACAGGACTAGCGGGGGGCAATGAGCAGTTCTTC.

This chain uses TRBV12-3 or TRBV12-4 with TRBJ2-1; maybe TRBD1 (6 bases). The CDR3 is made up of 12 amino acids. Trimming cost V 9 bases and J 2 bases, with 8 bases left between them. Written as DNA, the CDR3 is TGTGCCAGTCAGGGGACCTACAATGAGCAGTTCTTC. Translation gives CASQGTYNEQFF.

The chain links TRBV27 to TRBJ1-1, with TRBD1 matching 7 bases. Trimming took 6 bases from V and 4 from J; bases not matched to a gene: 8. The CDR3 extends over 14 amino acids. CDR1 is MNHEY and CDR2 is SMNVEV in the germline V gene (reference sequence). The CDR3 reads CASRRDRVSTEAFF. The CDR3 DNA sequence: TGTGCCAGCAGAAGAGACAGGGTGTCCACTGAAGCTTTCTTT.

CDR3 sequence: CASSWRGDNQPQHF. The CDR3, as DNA: TGTGCCAGCAGCTGGAGGGGAGACAATCAGCCCCAGCATTTT. The chain combines TRBV5-6 with TRBJ1-5; D is perhaps TRBD1 (5 bases). Germline V CDR1 and CDR2: SGHDT, YYEEEE. CDR3 length: 14 residues. The V end was cut by 3 bases, the J end by 3 bases, with 10 bases between.

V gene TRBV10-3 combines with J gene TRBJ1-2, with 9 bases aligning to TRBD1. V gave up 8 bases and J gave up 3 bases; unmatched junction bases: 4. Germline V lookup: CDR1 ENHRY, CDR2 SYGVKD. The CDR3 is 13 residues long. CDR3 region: CAIRQGDDYGYTF. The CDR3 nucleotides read TGTGCCATCCGACAGGGGGATGACTATGGCTACACCTTC.